This T cell receptor beta chain was sequenced in a study of control samples from healthy donors and cancer patients (dated by TCRdb to the early 2020s). The library was prepared using the immunoSEQ multiplex PCR assay. As stored in TCRdb, this immuneACCESS dataset retains in-frame rearrangements with V and J assigned. A fraction of the clones does not appear; measured against another copy, unresolved V genes explain less than half of the discrepancy, and the remainder lacks a known reason. Across this sample there are some 200,000 clones, with 90% to 95% seen only once. About 1.4% of the sample comes from the top ten. This clone was detected only once. This clone's antigen is unknown. No much larger clone exists at a distance of one base, and base qualities are not known. The CDR3 numbers 13 residues from cysteine through phenylalanine. The retained sequence is limited to the CDR3, 39 bases, with the frame set at the first base. The junction carries 9 bases between V and J, which are trimmed by 3 bases and 5 bases respectively. CDR1 and CDR2, looked up from the germline V gene (reference sequence), are SGHNT and YYREEE.

This clonotype was sampled from a middle-aged man in good health. What was sequenced was blood. This sequence uses TRBV5-4 and TRBJ2-1; the D region is possibly TRBD1 or TRBD2, each matching across 5 bases. Here is the DNA: TGTGCCAGCAGCTCGGGACGAAACAATGAGCAGTTCTTC. Its coded protein is CASSSGRNNEQFF. The CDR3, completed at both ends by the reference TRBV5-4 and TRBJ2-1 genes, gives the full variable domain ETGVTQSPTHLIKTRGQQVTLRCSSQSGHNTVSWYQQALGQGPQFIFQYYREEENGRGNFPPRFSGLQFPNYSSELNVNALELDDSALYLCASSSGRNNEQFFGPGTRLTVL.